This T cell receptor beta chain emerged from a study of response to subunit inactivated influenza vaccine. General study points: That few new T cells are recruited by each seasonal influenza vaccination was the authors' suggestion.

One entry per CDR3 protein results from TCRdb running MiXCR on the RT-PCR reads. The sample yields hundreds of thousands of distinct CDR3 sequences, about 15% seen once. In its sample, this clonotype was seen once. Its antigen remains unknown. Material: PBMCs from blood, obtained approximately 15 days before vaccination. The clonotype comes from a man aged 45-60 years who received an inactivated influenza vaccine.

This CDR3 reads CASSDRVDEQYF. The CDR3, as DNA: TGTGCCAGCAGCGACAGGGTCGACGAGCAGTACTTC. The chain couples TRBV6-2 or TRBV6-3 to TRBJ2-7, with 7 bases aligning to TRBD1. Trimming cost V 6 bases and J 5 bases; bases outside gene matches: 4. The CDR3 length is 12 residues. Germline assignment: CDR1 MNHEY and CDR2 SVGEGT.